Shown below are 32 T cell receptor beta chains from a single sample sequenced in a study of T cell repertoires in cytomegalovirus infection. Each CDR3 protein is one row after TCRdb ran MiXCR on the reads. The table includes under 90,000 distinct CDR3 sequences, more than 40% detected once. Antigen specificity for these receptors is unknown. Source: CD8+ T cells from cultured PBMCs, taken from culture after CMV antigen stimulation. The source of these receptors is a human donor in good health (CMV status not recorded). Some clones in this sample may be carry-over from other donors' samples.

V and J are TRBV19 and TRBJ1-2; 9 nucleotides agree with TRBD1. The CDR3 has 16 residues. The ends lost 3 bases at V and 8 bases at J; junction bases unmatched: 13. CDR1 is LNHDA, CDR2 SQIVND, per germline (reference sequence). CDR3 sequence: CASSILPGQGSNGYTF. The CDR3 coding sequence is TGTGCCAGTAGTATCCTACCGGGACAGGGTTCGAACGGCTACACCTTC.

This CDR3 is CASSFGRGGYEQYF. As DNA, the CDR3 is TGTGCCAGCAGTTTTGGCAGGGGGGGGTACGAGCAGTACTTC. The chain is built from TRBV27 and TRBJ2-7; D may be TRBD1 or TRBD2 (7 bases each). Germline lookup yields CDR1 MNHEY and CDR2 SMNVEV (reference sequence). Trimming stripped 3 bases from V and 4 bases from J, with 13 bases between. The CDR3 runs to 14 residues.

This clonotype was seen more than once but under ten times. The chain carries TRBV27 and TRBJ2-1; the match to TRBD2 covers 7 bases. The CDR3 sequence is 15 residues long. CDR1 and CDR2 from the germline V gene are MNHEY and SMNVEV (reference sequence). The junction had 6 bases not matched to a gene; V was cut back by 3 bases and J by 4 bases. CDR3 DNA: TGTGCCAGCAGTTTGCGGACTAGTTTGTACAATGAGCAGTTCTTC. Amino acids: CASSLRTSLYNEQFF.

This clonotype came up a few times. The J gene is TRBJ2-1, the V gene TRBV30, with a possible D match to TRBD2 (5 bases). The V gene's germline CDR1 is GTSNPN and CDR2 SVGIG (reference sequence). The CDR3 loop spans 15 amino acids. V lost 2 bases and J lost 4, with 15 bases in between. The CDR3 DNA follows: TGTGCCTGGAGTATGAGGGCGTTGGCATACAATGAGCAGTTCTTC. Translation gives CAWSMRALAYNEQFF.

V gene TRBV12-3 or TRBV12-4 combines with J gene TRBJ1-1; D gene ambiguous. This CDR3 has 15 residues. Trimming removed 5 bases at V and 1 base at J, with 14 bases between. This CDR3 reads CASSITPDTNTEAFF. CDR3 DNA: TGTGCCAGCAGTATTACGCCAGATACGAACACTGAAGCTTTCTTT.

V usage is TRBV14 and J usage is TRBJ2-7; D gene unclear. CDR1 SGHDN and CDR2 FVKESK come from the germline V gene. V lost 0 bases to trimming and J lost 4 bases, with 4 bases between them. CDR3 size: 12 residues. CDR3 bases: TGTGCCAGCAGCCAAGATCAGTACGAGCAGTACTTC. The encoded protein is CASSQDQYEQYF. Full variable domain (remainder filled in from reference TRBV14 and TRBJ2-7): EAGVTQFPSHSVIEKGQTVTLRCDPISGHDNLYWYRRVMGKEIKFLLHFVKESKQDESGMPNNRFLAERTGGTYSTLKVQPAELEDSGVYFCASSQDQYEQYFGPGTRLTVT.

This clonotype was recorded once. The chain recombines TRBV12-3 or TRBV12-4 with TRBJ2-7; TRBD1 matches 9 bases. V trimming: 6 bases; J trimming: 3 bases; junction bases outside the gene matches: 9. The CDR3 spans 15 residues. CDR3 amino acids: CASSFGQGPYYEQYF. CDR3 nucleotides: TGTGCCAGCAGCTTCGGACAGGGGCCTTACTACGAGCAGTACTTC.

The chain carries TRBV2 and TRBJ1-2, with 9 bases aligning to TRBD1. Germline loops: CDR1 SNHLY, CDR2 FYNNEI. This CDR3 is 14 amino acids long. V shed 2 bases and J 7 bases; nucleotides not matched to a gene: 5. DNA of the CDR3: TGTGCCAGCAGTGAACCGGGACAGGGCCTTGGCTACACCTTC. Translated, it gives CASSEPGQGLGYTF.

In this sample, this clonotype turned up a few times. The J gene is TRBJ2-2, the V gene TRBV7-9, with 13 nucleotides matching TRBD2. The V segment lost 6 bases and the J segment 0 bases; nucleotides outside the gene matches: 4. Germline loops: CDR1 SEHNR, CDR2 FQNEAQ (reference sequence). The CDR3 has 17 residues. Written as DNA, the CDR3 is TGTGCCAGCAGAGAACTAGCGGGAGGGCCGAACACCGGGGAGCTGTTTTTT. Translating it yields CASRELAGGPNTGELFF.

There are a few counts of this clonotype. The chain couples TRBV7-6 to TRBJ2-5, with 14 bases that match TRBD2. CDR3 length: 16 amino acids. Germline assignment: CDR1 SGHVS and CDR2 FNYEAQ. The ends lost 1 base at V and 5 bases at J; junction bases unmatched: 3. CDR3 protein: CASSLGGLAGEETQYF. CDR3 nucleotides: TGTGCCAGCAGCTTAGGGGGACTAGCGGGAGAGGAGACCCAGTACTTC.

The rearrangement links TRBV7-4 to TRBJ2-1; the D is unclear. Germline assignment: CDR1 SGHVT and CDR2 SQSDAQ. The CDR3 has 15 residues. V was cut by 3 bases and J by 0 bases, with 9 bases left in between. The chain's CDR3 is CASSLVAVSYNEQFF. CDR3 DNA: TGTGCCAGCAGCTTGGTAGCTGTCTCCTACAATGAGCAGTTCTTC. Full variable domain (rest looked up from reference TRBV7-4 and TRBJ2-1): GAGVSQSPRYKVAKRGRDVALRCDSISGHVTLYWYRQTLGQGSEVLTYSQSDAQRDKSGRPSGRFSAERPERSVSTLKIQRTEQGDSAVYLCASSLVAVSYNEQFFGPGTRLTVL.

V and J are TRBV2 and TRBJ1-1; unclear D gene. V was clipped by 9 bases and J by 3 bases, with 11 bases between them. Germline values: CDR1 SNHLY, CDR2 FYNNEI. The CDR3 extends over 12 amino acids. CDR3 in DNA: TGTGCCAGAGACACGAGCCACACTGAAGCTTTCTTT. It yields the protein CARDTSHTEAFF.

This sequence joins TRBV2 and TRBJ2-1; TRBD2 agrees at 7 bases. Per the germline V gene, CDR1 is SNHLY and CDR2 is FYNNEI. The CDR3 is made up of 15 amino acids. The junction had 7 bases not matched to a gene; V was cut back by 2 bases and J by 6 bases. The CDR3: CASSEFGGSPNEQFF. The CDR3 region has the DNA TGTGCCAGCAGTGAATTTGGCGGGAGCCCCAATGAGCAGTTCTTC.

The chain recombines TRBV6-1 with TRBJ2-1; 11 bases are shared with TRBD2. V trimming: 5 bases; J trimming: 7 bases; junction bases outside the gene matches: 7. Looked up from germline, CDR1 is MNHNS and CDR2 is SASEGT. There are 15 residues in the CDR3. CDR3 residues: CASSNPGLAVNEQFF. The CDR3, as DNA: TGTGCCAGCAGTAACCCGGGACTAGCGGTGAATGAGCAGTTCTTC.

The CDR3 coding sequence is TGTGCCAGCAGCTCAGGGACAGGCCCTTATTACGAGCAGTACTTC. As protein: CASSSGTGPYYEQYF. The rearrangement joins TRBV5-6 to TRBJ2-7, with 8 bases that match TRBD1. Germline lookup yields CDR1 SGHDT and CDR2 YYEEEE. The CDR3 consists of 15 residues. With 3 bases clipped from V and 4 bases from J, the junction kept 9 bases outside the gene matches.

This clonotype has a handful of counts. The chain couples TRBV6-1 to TRBJ1-5; D uncertain. V lost 0 bases to trimming and J lost 2 bases, with 8 bases between them. The germline V gene has CDR1 MNHNS and CDR2 SASEGT. The CDR3 contains 15 residues. CDR3 DNA: TGTGCCAGCAGTGAAGCGCCACGGCGCAATCAGCCCCAGCATTTT. Encoded protein: CASSEAPRRNQPQHF.

The chain joins TRBV28 to TRBJ2-5; 9 nucleotides align to TRBD2. The V gene end was trimmed by 8 bases and the J gene end by 5 bases; junction bases not matched to a gene: 15. The CDR3 sequence is 16 residues long. Per germline, CDR1 MDHEN and CDR2 SYDVKM. CDR3 sequence (DNA): TGTGCCAGCCTAGGTAGCGGGAGTACGGGCAGGGAGACCCAGTACTTC. It specifies CASLGSGSTGRETQYF.

V gene TRBV13 combines with J gene TRBJ2-7; 8 bases line up with TRBD1. The length of the CDR3 is 15 residues. V shed 1 base, J shed 5 bases, and the junction held 7 bases outside the gene matches. CDR1 is PRHDT, CDR2 FYEKMQ, per germline (reference sequence). CDR3 residues: CASSLEGTGVHEQYF. The CDR3 nucleotides read TGTGCCAGCAGCTTAGAAGGGACAGGTGTCCACGAGCAGTACTTC.

This clonotype was found a few times. The CDR3 region is CASRFPDGGPNEKLFF. The CDR3 bases are TGTGCCAGCAGGTTTCCCGACGGGGGTCCTAATGAAAAACTGTTTTTT. This sequence joins TRBV28 and TRBJ1-4, with D possibly being TRBD1 (5 bases). Deletions cut 6 bases from V and 3 bases from J, with 17 bases between. The CDR3 contains 16 residues. CDR1 is MDHEN and CDR2 is SYDVKM in the germline V gene.

The V call is TRBV6-6, the J call TRBJ2-5; a possible D gene is TRBD2 (6 bases). Germline V lookup: CDR1 MNHNY, CDR2 SVGAGI (reference sequence). The CDR3 runs 13 residues. The V end was cut by 7 bases, the J end by 2 bases, with 11 bases between. CDR3 bases: TGTGCCAGCACCGCGGGGCGACAAGAGACCCAGTACTTC. Translating gives CASTAGRQETQYF.

This clonotype has a handful of counts. The gene calls are TRBV28 and TRBJ1-5; D is ambiguous. The V gene lost 6 bases and the J gene lost 0 bases, with 6 bases spanning the gap. The CDR3 is 13 residues long. Per the germline V gene, CDR1 is MDHEN and CDR2 is SYDVKM. Here the CDR3 DNA reads TGTGCCAGCAGAAAAAATAGCAATCAGCCCCAGCATTTT. This translates into CASRKNSNQPQHF.

The chain employs TRBV27 and TRBJ1-2; 7 bases are a match to TRBD1. The germline gives CDR1 MNHEY, CDR2 SMNVEV (reference sequence). With V trimmed by 6 bases and J by 2 bases, 3 bases remained unmatched. This CDR3 region has 13 residues. CDR3 region: CASRGGGNYGYTF. The CDR3 DNA is TGTGCCAGCAGAGGGGGCGGGAACTATGGCTACACCTTC.

The rearrangement joins TRBV20-1 to TRBJ2-1; 9 bases match TRBD2. Germline values: CDR1 DFQATT, CDR2 SNEGSKA (reference sequence). Unmatched junction bases numbered 5, after V lost 1 base and J lost 4 bases. The CDR3 has 15 amino acids. CDR3 protein: CSARAGTSPYNEQFF. DNA of the CDR3: TGCAGTGCTAGAGCCGGGACTAGCCCGTACAATGAGCAGTTCTTC.

The chain recombines TRBV29-1 with TRBJ2-3, with D perhaps TRBD1 (6 bases). The ends were cut back, 1 base at V and 3 bases at J, with 11 bases in the middle. The CDR3 loop spans 14 amino acids. Germline-derived CDR1 and CDR2 are SQVTM and ANQGSEA. CDR3 residues: CSVEGGQGTDTQYF. Written as DNA, the CDR3 is TGCAGCGTTGAAGGGGGTCAGGGGACAGATACGCAGTATTTT.

This chain links TRBV7-9 with TRBJ2-4, with D perhaps assigned TRBD1 or TRBD2 (6 bases each). CDR1 is SEHNR and CDR2 is FQNEAQ in the germline V gene (reference sequence). The CDR3 runs 16 residues. V was pared by 1 base and J by 6 bases, with 16 bases between. The CDR3 protein is CASSLDGGGTANIQYF. Written as DNA, the CDR3 is TGTGCCAGCAGCTTAGATGGAGGGGGGACGGCAAACATTCAGTACTTC.

This chain joins TRBV7-9 and TRBJ2-3; 11 bases fit TRBD2. Unmatched junction bases numbered 2, after V lost 2 bases and J lost 4 bases. Germline CDR1 reads SEHNR; CDR2 reads FQNEAQ (reference sequence). The CDR3 extends over 15 amino acids. The CDR3 sequence is CASSLSLAGADTQYF. The CDR3, as DNA: TGTGCCAGCAGCTTATCACTAGCGGGGGCAGATACGCAGTATTTT.

J is TRBJ2-3 and V is TRBV19; D is possibly TRBD1 or TRBD2 (5 bases each). The CDR3 extends over 17 amino acids. V dropped 5 bases and J dropped 0 bases, with 18 bases sitting between them. The germline CDR1 and CDR2 sequences are LNHDA and SQIVND (reference sequence). The CDR3 nucleotides are TGTGCCAGTAGTTTGGGACGGTCTACGTCTAGCACAGATACGCAGTATTTT. This codes for CASSLGRSTSSTDTQYF.

This clonotype appeared a few times. V usage is TRBV19 and J usage is TRBJ1-1; D possibly corresponds to TRBD1 (6 bases). Trimming cost V 4 bases and J 1 base, with 7 bases left between them. The CDR3 has 13 residues. Germline V lookup: CDR1 LNHDA, CDR2 SQIVND (reference sequence). The CDR3 sequence: CASSKTGNTEAFF. The DNA for the CDR3 is TGTGCCAGTAGTAAGACAGGGAACACTGAAGCTTTCTTT.

This clonotype came up a few times. The chain couples TRBV20-1 to TRBJ2-7; 7 bases map to TRBD1. V was pared by 6 bases and J by 2 bases, with 7 bases of the junction left unmatched. Germline values: CDR1 DFQATT, CDR2 SNEGSKA (reference sequence). The CDR3 spans 13 residues. DNA for the CDR3: TGCAGTGCCTTGGGGACAGACACCTACGAGCAGTACTTC. Translated: CSALGTDTYEQYF.

There are a few counts of this clonotype. The V gene is TRBV7-9, the J gene TRBJ1-2; maybe TRBD1 (5 bases). The CDR3 has 14 amino acids. Between the trimmed V and J ends, which lost 4 bases and 2 bases, there was a span of 11 bases. CDR1 SEHNR and CDR2 FQNEAQ come from the germline V gene (reference sequence). The CDR3 nucleotides read TGTGCCAGCAGCTGGGGAGACAGAAACTATGGCTACACCTTC. This codes for CASSWGDRNYGYTF. The variable domain in full, completed from reference TRBV7-9 and TRBJ1-2, reads DTGVSQNPRHKITKRGQNVTFRCDPISEHNRLYWYRQTLGQGPEFLTYFQNEAQLEKSRLLSDRFSAERPKGSFSTLEIQRTEQGDSAMYLCASSWGDRNYGYTFGSGTRLTVV.

The chain joins TRBV7-6 to TRBJ2-7; 9 nucleotides line up with TRBD2. CDR3 size: 15 residues. Germline V gene sequence: CDR1 SGHVS, CDR2 FNYEAQ. Unmatched junction bases numbered 8, after V lost 5 bases and J lost 3 bases. The CDR3 region is CASSPWAGGNYEQYF. The DNA for the CDR3 is TGTGCCAGCAGCCCCTGGGCGGGAGGGAACTACGAGCAGTACTTC.

The chain employs TRBV12-3 or TRBV12-4 and TRBJ2-7; D gene ambiguous. CDR3 length: 15 amino acids. The V and J ends lost 1 base and 0 bases respectively, with 10 bases between them. CDR3 sequence (DNA): TGTGCCAGCAGTTTAGGGGCCTCAAGCTCCTACGAGCAGTACTTC. Amino acid sequence: CASSLGASSSYEQYF.